These 16 T cell receptor beta chains share one sample of origin, sequenced in a study of graft-versus-host responses after intestinal transplantation. Assay: immunoSEQ multiplex PCR; the TCRdb copy retains only in-frame clones and omits some. Here the sample spans over 35,000 clones, 75% to 95% being singletons. Sequenced material: PBMCs, taken around 330 days after intestinal transplant. All receptors come from a human patient who received an intestinal transplant, so some T cells may come from the graft donor.

V and J are TRBV14 and TRBJ2-4; D is perhaps TRBD1 or TRBD2 (5 bases each). CDR1 is SGHDN, CDR2 FVKESK, per germline. This CDR3 region has 15 residues. Trimming left V 5 bases short and J 0 bases short, with 11 bases between. The CDR3 DNA reads as TGTGCCAGCAGCAGGGGAGTACTAGCCAAAAACATTCAGTACTTC. This sequence encodes CASSRGVLAKNIQYF.

V is TRBV6-5 and J is TRBJ2-5; D remains unclear. The germline V gene has CDR1 MNHEY and CDR2 SVGAGI. With 4 bases removed from V and 5 bases from J, the gap between germline ends came to 11 bases. This CDR3 region has 13 residues. In DNA, the CDR3 is TGTGCCAGCAGTTTAGGATGGTGGGAGACCCAGTACTTC. This encodes CASSLGWWETQYF.

V usage is TRBV10-2 and J usage is TRBJ1-2; D not certain. The CDR3 is 12 amino acids. Trimming removed 2 bases at V and 4 bases at J, with 5 bases between. In germline, CDR1 is WSHSY, CDR2 SAAADI. The CDR3 is CASSETLYGYTF. CDR3 in DNA: TGCGCCAGCAGTGAGACACTCTATGGCTACACCTTC.

The rearrangement links TRBV13 to TRBJ2-1; 12 bases line up with TRBD2. CDR3 length: 19 residues. The V and J ends lost 3 bases and 0 bases, in that order; junction bases with no gene match: 9. CDR1 is PRHDT, CDR2 FYEKMQ, per germline (reference sequence). CDR3 protein: CASSFSLAGGPSSYNEQFF. The CDR3 DNA reads as TGTGCCAGCAGCTTCTCACTAGCGGGGGGCCCTAGCTCCTACAATGAGCAGTTCTTC.

This sequence joins TRBV7-3 and TRBJ1-2; 9 nucleotides agree with TRBD1. The CDR3 covers 16 residues. Germline loops: CDR1 SGHTA, CDR2 FQGTGA. J gave up 6 bases and V 5 bases, and 13 bases lay outside the gene matches. CDR3 DNA sequence: TGTGCCAGCAGCATCAAGCCCGGGACAGGGTTGGATGGCTACACCTTC. It codes for CASSIKPGTGLDGYTF.

V gene TRBV6-1 combines with J gene TRBJ1-3; D is perhaps TRBD1 (5 bases). The CDR3 has 15 residues. Germline values: CDR1 MNHNS, CDR2 SASEGT. The V and J ends lost 6 bases and 0 bases respectively, with 12 bases between them. DNA of the CDR3: TGTGCCAGCAGGAATGGACACACCTCTGGAAACACCATATATTTT. Residues: CASRNGHTSGNTIYF.

As regards this clone: Other DNA sequences in this sample translate to the same CDR3. The chain carries TRBV28 and TRBJ2-6; 8 bases fit TRBD1. The V gene end was trimmed by 4 bases and the J gene end by 0 bases; junction bases not matched to a gene: 5. The CDR3 has 17 amino acids. Looked up from germline, CDR1 is MDHEN and CDR2 is SYDVKM. The CDR3 DNA reads TGTGCCAGCAGTTCCGACAGGGGACCCTCTGGGGCCAACGTCCTGACTTTC. It translates to CASSSDRGPSGANVLTF.

V usage is TRBV28 and J usage is TRBJ2-7; the D gene could be TRBD1 or TRBD2 (5 bases each). There are 13 residues in the CDR3. Germline V gene lookup returns CDR1 MDHEN and CDR2 SYDVKM. V was pared by 8 bases and J by 3 bases, with 14 bases between. The CDR3 nucleotides read TGTGCCAGCGGTTCCGGGACGGACTACGAGCAGTACTTC. This encodes CASGSGTDYEQYF. The full variable domain, completed using reference TRBV28 and TRBJ2-7, is DVKVTQSSRYLVKRTGEKVFLECVQDMDHENMFWYRQDPGLGLRLIYFSYDVKMKEKGDIPEGYSVSREKKERFSLILESASTNQTSMYLCASGSGTDYEQYFGPGTRLTVT.

The V call is TRBV5-1, the J call TRBJ2-7, with TRBD1 as a possible D gene (5 bases). The germline CDR1 and CDR2 sequences are SGHRS and YFSETQ. Trimming took 4 bases from V and 3 from J, leaving 14 bases between them. This CDR3 comprises 14 residues. CDR3 amino acids: CASSLDRNHYEQYF. The CDR3, as DNA: TGCGCCAGCAGCCTTGACAGAAACCACTACGAGCAGTACTTC.

V gene TRBV6-1 combines with J gene TRBJ1-5; unclear D gene. The CDR3 spans 15 residues. CDR1 and CDR2 (germline): MNHNS, SASEGT. V was shortened by 4 bases and J by 6 bases, with 16 bases between the two germline ends. CDR3 sequence reads: CASSGGGRVGQPQHF. The CDR3 DNA follows: TGTGCCAGCAGTGGGGGTGGGAGGGTCGGTCAGCCCCAGCATTTT.

This sequence joins TRBV29-1 and TRBJ2-5; 10 bases agree with TRBD2. Germline V lookup: CDR1 SQVTM, CDR2 ANQGSEA. The length of the CDR3 is 13 residues. V lost 4 bases to trimming and J lost 5 bases; unmatched junction nucleotides: 4. The CDR3 DNA reads TGCAGCGTTGGGACTAGCGGCTCTGAGACCCAGTACTTC. This codes for CSVGTSGSETQYF.

This sequence joins TRBV9 and TRBJ1-6, with TRBD1 matching over 7 bases. With 0 bases clipped from V and 10 bases from J, the junction kept 7 bases outside the gene matches. Per germline, CDR1 SGDLS and CDR2 YYNGEE. The CDR3 loop spans 15 amino acids. This CDR3 reads CASSVADRERSPLHF. The CDR3, as DNA: TGTGCCAGCAGCGTAGCCGACAGGGAGAGATCACCCCTCCACTTT. Full variable domain (missing parts from reference TRBV9 and TRBJ1-6): DSGVTQTPKHLITATGQRVTLRCSPRSGDLSVYWYQQSLDQGLQFLIQYYNGEERAKGNILERFSAQQFPDLHSELNLSSLELGDSALYFCASSVADRERSPLHFGNGTRLTVT.

This chain's CDR3 is CASSYRVNTEAFF. CDR3 coding DNA: TGTGCCAGCAGTTACAGGGTGAACACTGAAGCTTTCTTT. V and J are TRBV7-2 and TRBJ1-1, with D maybe TRBD1 (6 bases). Germline loops: CDR1 SGHTA, CDR2 FQGNSA. This CDR3 contains 13 residues. The V end lost 6 bases, the J end lost 0 bases, and 8 bases lay between the germline ends.

CDR3 in amino acids: CASSVQGRGELFF. The CDR3, as DNA: TGTGCCAGCAGTGTACAGGGCCGCGGGGAGCTGTTTTTT. This chain joins TRBV2 and TRBJ2-2, with TRBD1 as a possible D gene (6 bases). Per the germline V gene, CDR1 is SNHLY and CDR2 is FYNNEI. Deletions cut 4 bases from V and 7 bases from J, with 10 bases between. This CDR3 is built from 13 residues. Complete variable domain (other parts from reference TRBV2 and TRBJ2-2): EPEVTQTPSHQVTQMGQEVILRCVPISNHLYFYWYRQILGQKVEFLVSFYNNEISEKSEIFDDQFSVERPDGSNFTLKIRSTKLEDSAMYFCASSVQGRGELFFGEGSRLTVL.

The V and J genes are TRBV14 and TRBJ2-3; TRBD1 or TRBD2 may be the D gene (5 bases each). The germline CDR1 and CDR2 sequences are SGHDN and FVKESK. The germline V and J ends were trimmed by 0 bases and 3 bases, with 10 bases remaining between them. This CDR3 region has 15 residues. The chain's CDR3 is CASSQDPWGTDTQYF. The CDR3 bases are TGTGCCAGCAGCCAAGATCCTTGGGGGACAGATACGCAGTATTTT.

The J gene is TRBJ2-1, the V gene TRBV6-6; 7 bases align to TRBD2. The germline V gene has CDR1 MNHNY and CDR2 SVGAGI (reference sequence). This CDR3 region has 15 residues. V was pared by 0 bases and J by 7 bases, with 6 bases of the junction left unmatched. The CDR3 nucleotides read TGTGCCAGCAGTTACTCGGGGGGGAGGATGAATGAGCAGTTCTTC. Its protein product is CASSYSGGRMNEQFF.